These 21 T cell receptor beta chains came from one sample sequenced in a study of regulatory T cells in long-lasting Graves disease. Time point reported: newly diagnosed GD, antithyroid drugs for less than 3 months. PBMC RNA was the source of the TCR library. In building TCR beta libraries, iRepertoire HTBI primers were used together with Arm-PCR of CDR3 regions. TCRdb fed the multiplex PCR reads into MiXCR, producing one record per CDR3 protein. In the table there are under 250,000 distinct CDR3 sequences, 20% of which are singletons. Material: peripheral blood mononuclear cells (PBMCs), obtained at new diagnosis, from a patient treated with antithyroid drugs. The receptor set was obtained from a female donor with Graves disease.

This clonotype was found many times. The CDR3 sequence: CASSLDPWGVSAYEQYF. Written as DNA, the CDR3 is TGTGCCAGCAGCTTAGACCCTTGGGGTGTGTCCGCCTACGAGCAGTACTTC. The V and J genes are TRBV7-2 and TRBJ2-7; no clear D gene. CDR1 SGHTA and CDR2 FQGNSA come from the germline V gene. This CDR3 comprises 17 residues. Trimming took 1 base from V and 2 from J, leaving 18 bases between them.

This clonotype has a count of ten or more. The chain joins TRBV6-1 to TRBJ2-7; 8 bases are a match to TRBD1. The V segment lost 6 bases and the J segment 3 bases; nucleotides outside the gene matches: 4. The CDR3 covers 13 residues. Germline loops: CDR1 MNHNS, CDR2 SASEGT. CDR3 loop: CASRIGQGYEQYF. DNA for the CDR3: TGTGCCAGCAGGATTGGACAGGGCTACGAGCAGTACTTC.

There are many counts of this clonotype. The rearrangement uses TRBV20-1 and TRBJ2-7; D perhaps matches TRBD1 (5 bases). Trimming stripped 3 bases from V and 2 bases from J, with 8 bases between. Germline CDR1 is DFQATT and CDR2 is SNEGSKA (reference sequence). The CDR3 runs to 12 residues. The CDR3 region is CSASQGPYEQYF. The DNA of the CDR3 is TGCAGTGCTAGTCAGGGTCCCTACGAGCAGTACTTC.

This clonotype was recorded many times. V and J are TRBV2 and TRBJ2-7; a weak D match, TRBD1 (6 bases). CDR3 length: 15 residues. Germline V gives CDR1 SNHLY, CDR2 FYNNEI. V was cut by 3 bases and J by 5 bases, with 17 bases left in between. DNA for the CDR3: TGTGCCAGCAGTGAGAGGGGAACAGGGTTCGACGAGCAGTACTTC. Protein product: CASSERGTGFDEQYF.

This clonotype was detected ten times or more. This chain uses TRBV7-3 with TRBJ2-5; 7 bases line up with TRBD1. Germline assignment: CDR1 SGHTA and CDR2 FQGTGA. V lost 2 bases to trimming and J lost 3 bases; unmatched junction nucleotides: 6. The CDR3 runs 15 residues. CDR3 sequence: CASSLWGQPEETQYF. The CDR3 DNA sequence: TGTGCCAGCAGCTTATGGGGACAGCCCGAAGAGACCCAGTACTTC.

The sample holds a few counts of this clonotype. This chain joins TRBV29-1 and TRBJ1-4; D uncertain. The CDR3 consists of 12 residues. V was shortened by 4 bases and J by 3 bases, with 6 bases between the two germline ends. Germline CDR1 and CDR2: SQVTM and ANQGSEA. CDR3 sequence reads: CSVARANEKLFF. CDR3 coding DNA: TGCAGCGTTGCGAGAGCTAATGAAAAACTGTTTTTT. Complete variable domain (other parts from reference TRBV29-1 and TRBJ1-4): SAVISQKPSRDICQRGTSLTIQCQVDSQVTMMFWYRQQPGQSLTLIATANQGSEATYESGFVIDKFPISRPNLTFSTLTVSNMSPEDSSIYLCSVARANEKLFFGSGTQLSVL.

The sample holds many counts of this clonotype. J is TRBJ2-1 and V is TRBV5-1; the match to TRBD1 covers 7 bases. The CDR3 spans 15 residues. Germline trimming cut 0 bases from V and 8 bases from J; bases unmatched to any gene: 8. Germline V gene lookup returns CDR1 SGHRS and CDR2 YFSETQ. CDR3 residues: CASSLVGTVIDEQFF. The DNA of the CDR3 is TGCGCCAGCAGCTTGGTCGGGACAGTAATCGATGAGCAGTTCTTC.

Many counts were recorded for this clonotype. The chain carries TRBV20-1 and TRBJ2-2, with TRBD2 as a possible D gene (5 bases). CDR1 and CDR2 (germline): DFQATT, SNEGSKA (reference sequence). V gave up 1 base and J gave up 1 base, with 10 bases separating them. CDR3 length: 15 amino acids. The CDR3 DNA reads as TGCAGTGCTAGAGTTCCGGGGAGGAACACCGGGGAGCTGTTTTTT. Encoded protein: CSARVPGRNTGELFF.

This clonotype appeared many times. The V call is TRBV6-1, the J call TRBJ1-2; 7 bases are shared with TRBD1. The CDR3 loop spans 15 amino acids. Germline values: CDR1 MNHNS, CDR2 SASEGT. Trimming took 6 bases from V and 2 from J; bases not matched to a gene: 9. The CDR3 DNA sequence: TGTGCCAGCAGCAGCCGGGACAGCTTGAACTATGGCTACACCTTC. This codes for CASSSRDSLNYGYTF.

This clonotype was found many times. This sequence joins TRBV7-2 and TRBJ2-7; D is unclear. Trimming pared 5 bases from V and 2 bases from J, leaving 16 bases between. The length of the CDR3 is 15 residues. Germline lookup yields CDR1 SGHTA and CDR2 FQGNSA. CDR3 bases: TGTGCCAGCAGCGATACCTACGGACGGACCTACGAGCAGTACTTC. Translated, it gives CASSDTYGRTYEQYF.

This clonotype showed up many times. The chain employs TRBV3-1 and TRBJ2-3; a weak D match, TRBD1 (6 bases). Looked up from germline, CDR1 is LGHDT and CDR2 is YNNKEL (reference sequence). This CDR3 has 16 residues. Deletions cut 2 bases from V and 2 bases from J, with 14 bases between. CDR3 sequence reads: CASSQLTGDITDTQYF. As DNA, the CDR3 is TGTGCCAGCAGCCAACTGACAGGAGACATCACAGATACGCAGTATTTT.

The genes are TRBV5-4 and TRBJ2-5; possible D gene TRBD2, 6 bases. The V end was cut by 3 bases, the J end by 5 bases, with 23 bases between. From germline, CDR1 is SGHNT and CDR2 YYREEE (reference sequence). The CDR3 consists of 17 residues. CDR3 sequence: CASSSGTLKAVTETQYF. The CDR3 region has the DNA TGTGCCAGCAGCTCTGGGACTCTAAAAGCTGTTACTGAGACCCAGTACTTC.

J is TRBJ2-2 and V is TRBV10-3; TRBD1 aligns across 8 bases. Trimming at V came to 6 bases and at J to 7 bases, leaving 4 bases not matched to a gene. Per germline, CDR1 ENHRY and CDR2 SYGVKD. The length of the CDR3 is 13 residues. The CDR3 bases are TGTGCCATCAGGCAGGGGGCGGGCGGGGAGCTGTTTTTT. The encoded protein is CAIRQGAGGELFF.

V is TRBV10-3 and J is TRBJ2-7, with D possibly matching TRBD1 (5 bases). The V gene lost 5 bases and the J gene lost 0 bases, with 14 bases spanning the gap. The CDR3 extends over 15 amino acids. Germline V gene data show CDR1 as ENHRY and CDR2 as SYGVKD. The CDR3 DNA sequence: TGTGCCATCAGTTACTCAGGTGACAGCTCCTACGAGCAGTACTTC. Translated, it gives CAISYSGDSSYEQYF.

This clonotype was counted at least ten times. This chain links TRBV6-1 with TRBJ1-5; D is uncertain. This CDR3 spans 12 amino acids. Looked up from germline, CDR1 is MNHNS and CDR2 is SASEGT. V was cut by 6 bases and J by 4 bases, with 7 bases left in between. The chain's CDR3 is CASRDLNQPQHF. CDR3 DNA sequence: TGTGCCAGCAGGGACCTGAATCAGCCCCAGCATTTT.

This sequence joins TRBV7-2 and TRBJ1-2; TRBD1 matches at 11 bases. CDR3 size: 15 residues. The germline V gene has CDR1 SGHTA and CDR2 FQGNSA. The junction had 8 bases not matched to a gene; V was cut back by 5 bases and J by 6 bases. The CDR3 bases are TGTGCCAGCAGCCTCCGGACAGGGGGCGGTAATGGCTACACCTTC. Translating it yields CASSLRTGGGNGYTF.

This clonotype was seen many times. The chain employs TRBV10-1 and TRBJ2-2, with TRBD2 as a possible D gene (6 bases). V was cut by 0 bases and J by 7 bases, with 15 bases left in between. The germline gives CDR1 WNHNN, CDR2 SYGVQD (reference sequence). This CDR3 has 16 amino acids. Here the CDR3 reads CASSESYGLASGELFF. The CDR3 nucleotides read TGCGCCAGCAGTGAGTCTTACGGGCTAGCGAGCGGGGAGCTGTTTTTT.

This clonotype was detected ten times or more. This chain links TRBV5-1 with TRBJ1-5, with a tentative D call TRBD1 (5 bases). Germline V CDR1 and CDR2: SGHRS, YFSETQ. The CDR3 spans 15 residues. Between the trimmed V and J ends, which lost 4 bases and 4 bases, there was a span of 15 bases. CDR3 DNA sequence: TGCGCCAGCAGCGTTGGTGAGACAGCTAATCAGCCCCAGCATTTT. It yields the protein CASSVGETANQPQHF.

J is TRBJ2-3 and V is TRBV13, with 9 bases lining up with TRBD1. The junction had 12 bases not matched to a gene; V was cut back by 6 bases and J by 8 bases. The germline V gene has CDR1 PRHDT and CDR2 FYEKMQ (reference sequence). The CDR3 has 15 residues. CDR3 nucleotides: TGTGCCAGCAGTTTGGAAGACAGGGGGGGGGGTACGCAGTATTTT. This gives the protein CASSLEDRGGGTQYF.

The gene calls are TRBV2 and TRBJ2-1; 9 positions agree with TRBD1. V dropped 4 bases and J dropped 5; count of bases not matched to a gene: 9. The CDR3 spans 16 residues. Germline CDR1 reads SNHLY; CDR2 reads FYNNEI. The CDR3 DNA reads TGTGCCAGCAGTGGGGACAGGGAGCGGGCCGACAATGAGCAGTTCTTC. Translating gives CASSGDRERADNEQFF.

This clonotype was recorded many times. J is TRBJ2-7 and V is TRBV6-2 or TRBV6-3; D may be TRBD1 (5 bases). CDR1 is MNHEY and CDR2 is SVGEGT in the germline V gene. The CDR3 loop spans 12 amino acids. The CDR3 region is CATGDSPYEQYF. The CDR3 nucleotides are TGTGCGACCGGAGACAGCCCCTACGAGCAGTACTTC.